This T cell receptor beta chain came from a study of blood T cell repertoires in COVID-19. About the research overall: In each case, the material was cDNA or gDNA derived from T cells, B-cell-depleted T cells, or PBMCs.

Profiling relied on immunoSEQ multiplex PCR, and the TCRdb table lists in-frame clones only, not all of them. The sample consists of around 150,000 clones, approximately 81% of them appearing once. The CDR3 length is 13 residues. The V end lost 5 bases, the J end lost 8 bases, and 13 bases lay between the germline ends. Per the germline V gene, CDR1 is LNHDA and CDR2 is SQIVND (reference sequence). Sequenced: peripheral blood. This chain joins TRBV19 and TRBJ2-4, with D perhaps matching TRBD1 (6 bases). This TCR was recovered from a human donor with acute or convalescent COVID-19. The donor label of this sample is uncertain. CDR3 bases: TGTGCCAGTAGTTTCACAGGGCAATACATTCAGTACTTC. This codes for CASSFTGQYIQYF.